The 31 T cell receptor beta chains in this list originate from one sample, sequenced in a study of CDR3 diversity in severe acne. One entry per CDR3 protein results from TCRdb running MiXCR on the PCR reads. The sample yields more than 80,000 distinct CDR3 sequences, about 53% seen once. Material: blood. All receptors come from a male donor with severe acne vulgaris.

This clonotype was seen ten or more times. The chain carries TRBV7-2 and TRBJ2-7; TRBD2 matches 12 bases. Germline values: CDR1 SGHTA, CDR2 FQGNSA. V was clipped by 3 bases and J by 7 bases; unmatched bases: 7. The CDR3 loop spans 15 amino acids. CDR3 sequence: CASSFGLAGSKEQYF. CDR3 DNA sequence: TGTGCCAGCAGCTTCGGACTAGCGGGGTCGAAAGAGCAGTACTTC. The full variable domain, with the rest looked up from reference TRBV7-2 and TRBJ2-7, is GAGVSQSPSNKVTEKGKDVELRCDPISGHTALYWYRQSLGQGLEFLIYFQGNSAPDKSGLPSDRFSAERTGGSVSTLTIQRTQQEDSAVYLCASSFGLAGSKEQYFGPGTRLTVT.

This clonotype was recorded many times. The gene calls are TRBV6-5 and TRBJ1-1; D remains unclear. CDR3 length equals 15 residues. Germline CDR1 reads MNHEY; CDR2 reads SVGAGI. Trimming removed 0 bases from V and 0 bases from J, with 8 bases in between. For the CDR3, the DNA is TGTGCCAGCAGTTACTCGGGTAACCTGAACACTGAAGCTTTCTTT. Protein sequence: CASSYSGNLNTEAFF.

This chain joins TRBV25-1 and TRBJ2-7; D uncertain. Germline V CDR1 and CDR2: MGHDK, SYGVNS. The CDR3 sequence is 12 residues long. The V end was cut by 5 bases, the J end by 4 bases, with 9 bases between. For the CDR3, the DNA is TGTGCCAGCAGTTTGTCCGCGTACGAGCAGTACTTC. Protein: CASSLSAYEQYF.

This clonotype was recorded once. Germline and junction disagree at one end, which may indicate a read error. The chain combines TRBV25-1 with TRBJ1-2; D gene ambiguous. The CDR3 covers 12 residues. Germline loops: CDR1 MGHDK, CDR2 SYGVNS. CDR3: CVSSLGNYGYTF. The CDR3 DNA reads TGTGTCAGCAGTCTCGGAAACTATGGCTACACCTTC.

The CDR3 sequence: CASSDGTAVYEQYF. The CDR3 nucleotides read TGTGCCAGCAGTGACGGGACAGCAGTCTACGAGCAGTACTTC. The V and J genes are TRBV25-1 and TRBJ2-7; TRBD1 aligns across 7 bases. CDR3 length equals 14 residues. Unmatched junction bases numbered 5, after V lost 3 bases and J lost 3 bases. Per germline, CDR1 MGHDK and CDR2 SYGVNS.

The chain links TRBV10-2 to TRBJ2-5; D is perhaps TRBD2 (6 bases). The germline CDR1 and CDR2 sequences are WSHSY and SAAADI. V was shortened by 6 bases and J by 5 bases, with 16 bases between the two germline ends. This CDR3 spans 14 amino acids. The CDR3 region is CASRPSEGRETQYF. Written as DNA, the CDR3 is TGCGCCAGCAGGCCGTCGGAGGGCCGGGAGACCCAGTACTTC.

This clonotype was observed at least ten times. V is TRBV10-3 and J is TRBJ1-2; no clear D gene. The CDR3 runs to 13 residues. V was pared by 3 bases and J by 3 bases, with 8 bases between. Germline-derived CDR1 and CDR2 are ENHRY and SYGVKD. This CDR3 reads CAISEEQDYGYTF. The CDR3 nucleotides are TGTGCCATCAGTGAAGAACAAGACTATGGCTACACCTTC.

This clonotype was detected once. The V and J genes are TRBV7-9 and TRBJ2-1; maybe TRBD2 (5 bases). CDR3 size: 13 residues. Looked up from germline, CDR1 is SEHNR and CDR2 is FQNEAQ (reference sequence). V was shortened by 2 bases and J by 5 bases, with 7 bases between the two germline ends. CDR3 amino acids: CASSLLAHNEQFF. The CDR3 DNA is TGTGCCAGCAGCTTACTAGCTCACAATGAGCAGTTCTTC.

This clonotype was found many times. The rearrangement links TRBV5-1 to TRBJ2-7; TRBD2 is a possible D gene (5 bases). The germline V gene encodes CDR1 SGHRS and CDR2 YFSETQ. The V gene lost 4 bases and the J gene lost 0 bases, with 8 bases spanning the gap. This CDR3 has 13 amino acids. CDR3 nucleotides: TGCGCCAGCAGCCACCGGGACTCCTACGAGCAGTACTTC. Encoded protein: CASSHRDSYEQYF.

The DNA for the CDR3 is TGTGCCAGCAGCCCACGGGAGGGCTATTACACCGGGGAGCTGTTTTTT. Encoded protein: CASSPREGYYTGELFF. The chain recombines TRBV11-1 with TRBJ2-2; the match to TRBD2 covers 8 bases. Germline V gene lookup returns CDR1 SGHAT and CDR2 FQDESV (reference sequence). J was trimmed by 3 bases and V by 5 bases; bases with no gene match: 8. CDR3 length equals 16 residues.

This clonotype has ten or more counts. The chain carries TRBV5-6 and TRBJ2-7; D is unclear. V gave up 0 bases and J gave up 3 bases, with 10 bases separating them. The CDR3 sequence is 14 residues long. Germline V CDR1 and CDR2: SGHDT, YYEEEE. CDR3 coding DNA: TGTGCCAGCAGCTTGGGGGGTTCCCTCTACGAGCAGTACTTC. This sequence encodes CASSLGGSLYEQYF.

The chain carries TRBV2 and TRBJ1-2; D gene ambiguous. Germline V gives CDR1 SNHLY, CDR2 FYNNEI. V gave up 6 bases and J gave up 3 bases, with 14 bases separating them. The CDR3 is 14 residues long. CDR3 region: CASRTSGSDYGYTF. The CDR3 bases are TGTGCCAGCAGAACTAGCGGGAGCGACTATGGCTACACCTTC.

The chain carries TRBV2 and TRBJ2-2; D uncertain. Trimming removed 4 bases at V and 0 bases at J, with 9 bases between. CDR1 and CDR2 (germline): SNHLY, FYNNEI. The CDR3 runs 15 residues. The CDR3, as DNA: TGTGCCAGCAGTGGAATGGCCGCGAACACCGGGGAGCTGTTTTTT. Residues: CASSGMAANTGELFF. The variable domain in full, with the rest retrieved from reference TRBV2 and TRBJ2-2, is EPEVTQTPSHQVTQMGQEVILRCVPISNHLYFYWYRQILGQKVEFLVSFYNNEISEKSEIFDDQFSVERPDGSNFTLKIRSTKLEDSAMYFCASSGMAANTGELFFGEGSRLTVL.

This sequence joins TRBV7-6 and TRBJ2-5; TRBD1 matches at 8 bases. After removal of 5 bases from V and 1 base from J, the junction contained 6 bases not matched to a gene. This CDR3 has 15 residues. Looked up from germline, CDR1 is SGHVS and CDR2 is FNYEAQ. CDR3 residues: CASSRADRGQETQYF. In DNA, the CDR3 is TGTGCCAGCAGCAGAGCCGACAGGGGCCAAGAGACCCAGTACTTC.

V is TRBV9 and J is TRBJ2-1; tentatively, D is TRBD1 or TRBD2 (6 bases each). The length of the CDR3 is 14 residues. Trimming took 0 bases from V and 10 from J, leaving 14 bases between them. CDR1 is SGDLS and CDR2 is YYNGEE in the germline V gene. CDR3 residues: CASSVVGGGPEQFF. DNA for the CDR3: TGTGCCAGCAGCGTAGTCGGTGGGGGGCCGGAGCAGTTCTTC.

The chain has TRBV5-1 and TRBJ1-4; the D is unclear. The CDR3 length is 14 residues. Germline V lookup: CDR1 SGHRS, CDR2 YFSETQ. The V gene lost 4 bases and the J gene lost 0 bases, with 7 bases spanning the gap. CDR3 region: CASSPWTTNEKLFF. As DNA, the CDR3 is TGCGCCAGCAGCCCATGGACAACTAATGAAAAACTGTTTTTT.

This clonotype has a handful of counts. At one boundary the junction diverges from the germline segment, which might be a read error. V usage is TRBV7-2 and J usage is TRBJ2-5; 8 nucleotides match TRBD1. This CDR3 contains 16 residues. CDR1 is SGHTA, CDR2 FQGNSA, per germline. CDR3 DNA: TGTGCCAGCAGCTCCGGGACAGGAAGGTCGATGGAGACCCAGCACTTC. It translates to CASSSGTGRSMETQHF.

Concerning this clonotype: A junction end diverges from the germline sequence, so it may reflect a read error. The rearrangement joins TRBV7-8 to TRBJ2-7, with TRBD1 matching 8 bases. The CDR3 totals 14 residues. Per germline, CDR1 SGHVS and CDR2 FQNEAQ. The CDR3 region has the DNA TGTGCCAGCAGCCCAGGGGGCGGGTCATACGAGCAGCACTTC. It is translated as CASSPGGGSYEQHF.

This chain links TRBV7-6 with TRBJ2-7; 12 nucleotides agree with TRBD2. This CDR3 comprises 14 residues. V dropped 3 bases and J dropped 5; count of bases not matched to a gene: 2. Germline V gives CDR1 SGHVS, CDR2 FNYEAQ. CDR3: CASSFRLAGDEQYF. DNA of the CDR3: TGTGCCAGCAGCTTCCGACTAGCGGGAGACGAGCAGTACTTC. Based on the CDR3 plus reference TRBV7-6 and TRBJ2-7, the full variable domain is GAGVSQSPRYKVTKRGQDVALRCDPISGHVSLYWYRQALGQGPEFLTYFNYEAQQDKSGLPNDRFSAERPEGSISTLTIQRTEQRDSAMYRCASSFRLAGDEQYFGPGTRLTVT.

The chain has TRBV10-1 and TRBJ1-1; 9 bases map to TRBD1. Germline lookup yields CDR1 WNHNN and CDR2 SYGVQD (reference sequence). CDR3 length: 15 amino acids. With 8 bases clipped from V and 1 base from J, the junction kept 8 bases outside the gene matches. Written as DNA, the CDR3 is TGCGCCAGCCCTGACAGGGGGGATACGAACACTGAAGCTTTCTTT. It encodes CASPDRGDTNTEAFF.

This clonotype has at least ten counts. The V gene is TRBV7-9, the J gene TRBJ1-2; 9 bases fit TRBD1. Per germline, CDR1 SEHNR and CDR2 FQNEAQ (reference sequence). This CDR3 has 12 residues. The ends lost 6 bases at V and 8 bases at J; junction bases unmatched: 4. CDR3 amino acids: CASRDRGDGYTF. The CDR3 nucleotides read TGTGCCAGCAGAGACAGGGGGGACGGCTACACCTTC.

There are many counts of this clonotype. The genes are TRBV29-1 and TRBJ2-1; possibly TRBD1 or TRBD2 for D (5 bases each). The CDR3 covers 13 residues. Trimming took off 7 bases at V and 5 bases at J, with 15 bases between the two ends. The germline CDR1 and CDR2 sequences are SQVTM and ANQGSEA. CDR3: CSEFRDADNEQFF. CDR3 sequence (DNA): TGCAGCGAATTCCGGGACGCCGACAATGAGCAGTTCTTC.

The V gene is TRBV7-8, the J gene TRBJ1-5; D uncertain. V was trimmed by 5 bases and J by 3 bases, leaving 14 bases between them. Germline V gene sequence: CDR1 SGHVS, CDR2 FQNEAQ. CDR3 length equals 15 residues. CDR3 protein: CASSGRLKDNQPQHF. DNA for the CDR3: TGTGCCAGCAGCGGACGACTTAAGGACAATCAGCCCCAGCATTTT.

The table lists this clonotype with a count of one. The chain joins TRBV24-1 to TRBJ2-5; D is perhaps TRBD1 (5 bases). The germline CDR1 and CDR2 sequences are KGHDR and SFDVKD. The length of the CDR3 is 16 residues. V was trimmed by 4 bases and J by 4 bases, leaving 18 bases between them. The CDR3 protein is CATSDITTSGRETQYF. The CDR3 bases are TGTGCCACCAGTGACATTACGACATCAGGGCGAGAGACCCAGTACTTC.

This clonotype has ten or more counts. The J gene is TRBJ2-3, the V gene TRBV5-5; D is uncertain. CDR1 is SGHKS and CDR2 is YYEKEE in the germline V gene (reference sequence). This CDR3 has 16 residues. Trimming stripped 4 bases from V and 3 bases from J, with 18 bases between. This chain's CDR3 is CASSRGKRRATDTQYF. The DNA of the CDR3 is TGTGCCAGCAGCCGAGGCAAGAGGAGAGCGACAGATACGCAGTATTTT. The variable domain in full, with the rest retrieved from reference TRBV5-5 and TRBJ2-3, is DAGVTQSPTHLIKTRGQQVTLRCSPISGHKSVSWYQQVLGQGPQFIFQYYEKEERGRGNFPDRFSARQFPNYSSELNVNALLLGDSALYLCASSRGKRRATDTQYFGPGTRLTVL.

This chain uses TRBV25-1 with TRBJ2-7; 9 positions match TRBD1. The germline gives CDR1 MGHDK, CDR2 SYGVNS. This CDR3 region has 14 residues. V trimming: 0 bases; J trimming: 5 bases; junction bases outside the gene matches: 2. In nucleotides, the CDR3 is TGTGCCAGCAGTGAATACCGACAGGGGGACGAGCAGTACTTC. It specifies CASSEYRQGDEQYF.

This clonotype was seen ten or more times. In DNA, the CDR3 is TGCGCCAGCAGCCCGCGTCTCCGCACAGATACGCAGTATTTT. Residues: CASSPRLRTDTQYF. V usage is TRBV5-1 and J usage is TRBJ2-3, with no clear D. V was trimmed by 4 bases and J by 1 base, leaving 10 bases between them. Per germline, CDR1 SGHRS and CDR2 YFSETQ. This CDR3 spans 14 amino acids.

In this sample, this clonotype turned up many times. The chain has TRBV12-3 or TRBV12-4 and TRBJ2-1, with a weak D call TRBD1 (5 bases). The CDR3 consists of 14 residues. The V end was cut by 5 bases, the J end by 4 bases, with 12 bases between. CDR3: CASSPRQLYNEQFF. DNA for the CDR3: TGTGCCAGCAGTCCGCGACAGCTTTACAATGAGCAGTTCTTC.

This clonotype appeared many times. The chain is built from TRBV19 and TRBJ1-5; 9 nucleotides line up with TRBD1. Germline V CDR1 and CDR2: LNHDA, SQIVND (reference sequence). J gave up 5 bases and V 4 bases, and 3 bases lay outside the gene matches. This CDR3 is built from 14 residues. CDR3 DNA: TGTGCCAGTAGTACCGGGACAGGGTATCAGCCCCAGCATTTT. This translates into CASSTGTGYQPQHF.

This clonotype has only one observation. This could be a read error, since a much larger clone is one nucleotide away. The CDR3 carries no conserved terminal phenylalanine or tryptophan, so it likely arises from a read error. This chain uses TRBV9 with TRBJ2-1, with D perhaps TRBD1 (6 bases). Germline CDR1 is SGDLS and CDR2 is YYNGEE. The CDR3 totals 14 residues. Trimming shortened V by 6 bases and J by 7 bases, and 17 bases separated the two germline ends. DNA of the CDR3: TGTGCCAGCAAAAAAGGGGGTTTGGGAAATGAGCAGTTCCTC. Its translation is CASKKGGLGNEQFL.

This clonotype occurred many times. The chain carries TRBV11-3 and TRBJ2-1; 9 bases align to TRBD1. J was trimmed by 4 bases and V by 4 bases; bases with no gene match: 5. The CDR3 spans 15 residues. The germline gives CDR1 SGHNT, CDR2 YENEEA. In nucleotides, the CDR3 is TGTGCCAGCAGCTCCGGGACAGGGTTGTACAATGAGCAGTTCTTC. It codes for CASSSGTGLYNEQFF. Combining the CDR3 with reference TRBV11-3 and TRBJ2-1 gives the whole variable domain EAGVVQSPRYKIIEKKQPVAFWCNPISGHNTLYWYLQNLGQGPELLIRYENEEAVDDSQLPKDRFSAERLKGVDSTLKIQPAELGDSAVYLCASSSGTGLYNEQFFGPGTRLTVL.